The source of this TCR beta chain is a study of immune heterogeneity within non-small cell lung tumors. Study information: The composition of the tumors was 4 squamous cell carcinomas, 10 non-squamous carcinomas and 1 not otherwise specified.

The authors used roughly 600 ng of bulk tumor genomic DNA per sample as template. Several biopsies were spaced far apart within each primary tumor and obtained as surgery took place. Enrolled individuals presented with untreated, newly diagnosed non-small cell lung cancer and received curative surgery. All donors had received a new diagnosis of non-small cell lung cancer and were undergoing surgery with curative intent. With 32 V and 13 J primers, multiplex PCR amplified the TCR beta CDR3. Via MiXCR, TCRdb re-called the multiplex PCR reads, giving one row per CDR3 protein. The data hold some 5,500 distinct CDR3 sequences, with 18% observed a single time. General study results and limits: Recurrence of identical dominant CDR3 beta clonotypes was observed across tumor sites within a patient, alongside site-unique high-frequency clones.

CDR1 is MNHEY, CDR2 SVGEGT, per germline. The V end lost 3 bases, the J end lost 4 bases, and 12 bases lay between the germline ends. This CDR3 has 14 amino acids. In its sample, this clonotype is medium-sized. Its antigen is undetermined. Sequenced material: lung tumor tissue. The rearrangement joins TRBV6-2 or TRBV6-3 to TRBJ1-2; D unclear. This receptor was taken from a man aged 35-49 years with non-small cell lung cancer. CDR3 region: CASSYRVNRYGYTF. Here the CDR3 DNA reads TGTGCCAGCAGTTATCGGGTAAATCGCTATGGCTACACCTTC.